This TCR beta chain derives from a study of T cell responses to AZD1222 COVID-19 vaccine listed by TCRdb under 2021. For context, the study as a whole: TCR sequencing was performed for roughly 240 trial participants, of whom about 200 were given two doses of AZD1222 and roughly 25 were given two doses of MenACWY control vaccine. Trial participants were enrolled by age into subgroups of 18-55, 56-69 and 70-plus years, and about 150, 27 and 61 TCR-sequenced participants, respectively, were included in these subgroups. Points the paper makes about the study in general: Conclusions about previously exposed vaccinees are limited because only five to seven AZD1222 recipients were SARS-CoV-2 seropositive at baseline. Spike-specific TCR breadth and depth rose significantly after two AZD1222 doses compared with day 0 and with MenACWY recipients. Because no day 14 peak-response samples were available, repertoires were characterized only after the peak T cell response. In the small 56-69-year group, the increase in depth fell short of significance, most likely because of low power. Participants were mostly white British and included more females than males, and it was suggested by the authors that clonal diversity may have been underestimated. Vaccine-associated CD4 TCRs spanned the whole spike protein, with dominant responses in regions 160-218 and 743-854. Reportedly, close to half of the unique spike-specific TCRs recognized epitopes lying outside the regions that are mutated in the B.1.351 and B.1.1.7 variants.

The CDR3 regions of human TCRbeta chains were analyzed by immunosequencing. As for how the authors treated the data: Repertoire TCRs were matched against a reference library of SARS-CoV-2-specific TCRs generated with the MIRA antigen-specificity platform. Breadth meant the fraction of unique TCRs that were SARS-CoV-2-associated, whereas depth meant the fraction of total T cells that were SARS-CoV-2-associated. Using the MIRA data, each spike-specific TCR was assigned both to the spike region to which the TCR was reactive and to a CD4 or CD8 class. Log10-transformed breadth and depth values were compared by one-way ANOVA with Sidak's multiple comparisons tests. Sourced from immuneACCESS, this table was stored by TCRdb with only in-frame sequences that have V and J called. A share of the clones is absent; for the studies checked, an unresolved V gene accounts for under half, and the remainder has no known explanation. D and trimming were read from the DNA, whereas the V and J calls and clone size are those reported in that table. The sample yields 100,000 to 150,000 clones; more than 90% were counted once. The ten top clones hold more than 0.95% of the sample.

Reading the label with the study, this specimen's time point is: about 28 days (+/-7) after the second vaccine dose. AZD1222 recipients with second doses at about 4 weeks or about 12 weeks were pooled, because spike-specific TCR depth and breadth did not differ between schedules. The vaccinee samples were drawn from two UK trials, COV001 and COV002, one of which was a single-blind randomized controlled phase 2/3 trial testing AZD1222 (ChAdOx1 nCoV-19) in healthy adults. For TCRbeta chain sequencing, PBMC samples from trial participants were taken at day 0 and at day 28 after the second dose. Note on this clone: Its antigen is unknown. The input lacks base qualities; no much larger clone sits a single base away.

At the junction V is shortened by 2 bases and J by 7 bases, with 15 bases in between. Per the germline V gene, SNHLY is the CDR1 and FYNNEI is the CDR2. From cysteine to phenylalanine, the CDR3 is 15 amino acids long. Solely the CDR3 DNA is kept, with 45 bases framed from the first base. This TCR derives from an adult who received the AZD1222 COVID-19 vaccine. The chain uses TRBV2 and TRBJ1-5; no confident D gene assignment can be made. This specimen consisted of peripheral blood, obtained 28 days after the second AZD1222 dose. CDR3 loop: CASSERRGGGQPQHF. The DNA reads TGTGCCAGCAGTGAACGTAGAGGAGGAGGCCAGCCCCAGCATTTT. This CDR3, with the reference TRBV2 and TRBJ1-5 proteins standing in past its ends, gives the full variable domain EPEVTQTPSHQVTQMGQEVILRCVPISNHLYFYWYRQILGQKVEFLVSFYNNEISEKSEIFDDQFSVERPDGSNFTLKIRSTKLEDSAMYFCASSERRGGGQPQHFGDGTRLSIL.